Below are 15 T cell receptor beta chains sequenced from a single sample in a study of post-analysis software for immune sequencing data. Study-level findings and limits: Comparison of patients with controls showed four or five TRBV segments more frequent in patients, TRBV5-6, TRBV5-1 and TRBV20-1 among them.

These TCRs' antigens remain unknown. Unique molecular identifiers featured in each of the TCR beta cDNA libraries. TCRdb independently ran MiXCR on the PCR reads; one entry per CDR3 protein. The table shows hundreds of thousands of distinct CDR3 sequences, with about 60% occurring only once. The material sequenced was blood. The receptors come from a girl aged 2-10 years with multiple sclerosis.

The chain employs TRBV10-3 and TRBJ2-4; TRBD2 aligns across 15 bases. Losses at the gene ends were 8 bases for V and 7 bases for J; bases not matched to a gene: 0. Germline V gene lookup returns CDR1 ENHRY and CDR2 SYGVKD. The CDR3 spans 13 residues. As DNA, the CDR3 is TGTGCCATCGGGACTAGCGGGGGGAACATTCAGTACTTC. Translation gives CAIGTSGGNIQYF.

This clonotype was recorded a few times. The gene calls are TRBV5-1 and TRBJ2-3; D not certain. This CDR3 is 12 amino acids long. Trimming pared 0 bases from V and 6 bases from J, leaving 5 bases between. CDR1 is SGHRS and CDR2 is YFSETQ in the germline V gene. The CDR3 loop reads CASSLDHDTQYF. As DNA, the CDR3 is TGCGCCAGCAGCTTGGATCACGATACGCAGTATTTT.

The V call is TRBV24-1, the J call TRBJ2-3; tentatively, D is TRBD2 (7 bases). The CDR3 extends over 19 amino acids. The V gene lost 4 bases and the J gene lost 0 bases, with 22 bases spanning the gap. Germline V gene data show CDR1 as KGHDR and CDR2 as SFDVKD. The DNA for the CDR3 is TGTGCCACCAGTGACCTACAGGGCCTTGCTAGCGGAAGCACAGATACGCAGTATTTT. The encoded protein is CATSDLQGLASGSTDTQYF.

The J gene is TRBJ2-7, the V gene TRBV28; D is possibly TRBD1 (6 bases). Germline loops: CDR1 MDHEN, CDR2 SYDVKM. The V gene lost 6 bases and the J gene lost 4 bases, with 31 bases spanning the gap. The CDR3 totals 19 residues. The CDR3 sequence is CASRQDGVDRGIPPYEQYF. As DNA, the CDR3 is TGTGCCAGCAGGCAAGACGGGGTGGACAGAGGGATTCCCCCTTACGAGCAGTACTTC.

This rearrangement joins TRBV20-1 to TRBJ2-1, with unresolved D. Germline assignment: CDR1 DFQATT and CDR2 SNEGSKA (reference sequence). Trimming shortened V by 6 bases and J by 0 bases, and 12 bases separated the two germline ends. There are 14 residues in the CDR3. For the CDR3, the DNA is TGCAGTGCCCTTGAGCTGAGCTCCTACAATGAGCAGTTCTTC. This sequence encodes CSALELSSYNEQFF.

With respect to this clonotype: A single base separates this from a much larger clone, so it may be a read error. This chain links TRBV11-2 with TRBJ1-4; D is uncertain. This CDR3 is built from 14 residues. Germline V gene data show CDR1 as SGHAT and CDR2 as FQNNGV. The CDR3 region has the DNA TGTGCCGGCAGCCGACCCGGCCTCGGGGAAAAACTGTTTTTT. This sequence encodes CAGSRPGLGEKLFF.

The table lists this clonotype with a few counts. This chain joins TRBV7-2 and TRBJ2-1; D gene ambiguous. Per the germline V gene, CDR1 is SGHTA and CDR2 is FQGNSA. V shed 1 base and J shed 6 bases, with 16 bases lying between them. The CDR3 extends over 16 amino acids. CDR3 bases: TGTGCCAGCAGCTTAGACGCTAAAGGGTACCCCAATGAGCAGTTCTTC. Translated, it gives CASSLDAKGYPNEQFF.

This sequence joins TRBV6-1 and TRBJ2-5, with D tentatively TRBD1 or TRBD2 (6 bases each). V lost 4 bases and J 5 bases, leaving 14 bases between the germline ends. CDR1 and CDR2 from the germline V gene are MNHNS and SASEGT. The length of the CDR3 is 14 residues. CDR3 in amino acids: CASSGGAKEETQYF. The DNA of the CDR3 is TGTGCCAGCAGTGGGGGGGCGAAGGAGGAGACCCAGTACTTC.

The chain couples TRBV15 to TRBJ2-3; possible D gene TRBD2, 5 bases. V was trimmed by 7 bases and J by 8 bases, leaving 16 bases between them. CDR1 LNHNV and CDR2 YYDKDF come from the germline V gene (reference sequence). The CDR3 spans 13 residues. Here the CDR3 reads CATNSWTRGTQYF. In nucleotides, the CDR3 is TGTGCCACCAACAGTTGGACTCGCGGTACGCAGTATTTT.

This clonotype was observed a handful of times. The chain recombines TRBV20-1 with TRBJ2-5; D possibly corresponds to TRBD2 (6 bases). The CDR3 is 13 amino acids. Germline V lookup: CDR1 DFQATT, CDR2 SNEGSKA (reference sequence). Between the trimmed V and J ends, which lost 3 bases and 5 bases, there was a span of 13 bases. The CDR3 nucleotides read TGCAGTGCTAGCGGGGGTTTTGGTGAGACCCAGTACTTC. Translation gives CSASGGFGETQYF.

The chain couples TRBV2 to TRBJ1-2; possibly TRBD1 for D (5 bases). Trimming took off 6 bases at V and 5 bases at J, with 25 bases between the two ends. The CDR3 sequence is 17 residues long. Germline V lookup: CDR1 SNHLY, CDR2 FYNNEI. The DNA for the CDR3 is TGTGCCAGCAGCGAACAAAACGATGACGGGGGGTTGTATGGCTACACCTTC. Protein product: CASSEQNDDGGLYGYTF.

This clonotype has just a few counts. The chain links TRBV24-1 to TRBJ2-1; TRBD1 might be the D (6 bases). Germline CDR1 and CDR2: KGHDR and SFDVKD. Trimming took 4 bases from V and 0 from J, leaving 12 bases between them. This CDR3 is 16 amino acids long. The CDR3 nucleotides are TGTGCCACCAGTGAGCCCGGACAGAGCTCCTACAATGAGCAGTTCTTC. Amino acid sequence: CATSEPGQSSYNEQFF.

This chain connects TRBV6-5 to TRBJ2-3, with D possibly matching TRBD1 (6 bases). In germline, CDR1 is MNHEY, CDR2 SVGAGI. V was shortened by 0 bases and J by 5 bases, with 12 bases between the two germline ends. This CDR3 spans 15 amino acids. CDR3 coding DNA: TGTGCCAGCAGTTACTCGTTGCAGGGGATAGATACGCAGTATTTT. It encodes CASSYSLQGIDTQYF.

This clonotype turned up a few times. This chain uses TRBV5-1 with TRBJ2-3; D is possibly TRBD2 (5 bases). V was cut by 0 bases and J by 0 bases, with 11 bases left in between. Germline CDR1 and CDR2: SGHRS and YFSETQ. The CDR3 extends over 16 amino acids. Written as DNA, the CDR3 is TGCGCCAGCAGCTTGGCAGTGGACTCTAGCACAGATACGCAGTATTTT. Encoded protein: CASSLAVDSSTDTQYF.

As DNA, the CDR3 is TGCGCCAGCAGCTTGACACCCGGGACAGGGGTCGGACGAGAGACCCAGTACTTC. This gives the protein CASSLTPGTGVGRETQYF. The V call is TRBV5-1, the J call TRBJ2-5; 10 bases match TRBD1. The V segment lost 1 base and the J segment 4 bases; nucleotides outside the gene matches: 13. The CDR3 contains 18 residues. CDR1 is SGHRS and CDR2 is YFSETQ in the germline V gene. The full variable domain, in which reference TRBV5-1 and TRBJ2-5 provide the parts outside the CDR3, is KAGVTQTPRYLIKTRGQQVTLSCSPISGHRSVSWYQQTPGQGLQFLFEYFSETQRNKGNFPGRFSGRQFSNSRSEMNVSTLELGDSALYLCASSLTPGTGVGRETQYFGPGTRLLVL.